The entry below describes one T cell receptor (beta chain). This entry is derived from a study of cytomegalovirus exposure and HLA in healthy donors. PCR employed 60 Vbeta and 13 Jbeta primers. TCRdb's copy holds only in-frame clones and misses some; the assay was immunoSEQ multiplex PCR. Its listing shows fewer than 150,000 clones. Donors were ostensibly healthy at sampling, although undocumented immune exposures were probable. Per the germline V gene, CDR1 is SGHVS and CDR2 is FNYEAQ. The CDR3 sequence is 15 residues long. With 5 bases removed from V and 2 bases from J, the gap between germline ends came to 16 bases.

This receptor was taken from a man aged 40-55 years in good health and CMV-seronegative. V and J are TRBV7-6 and TRBJ2-7, with TRBD2 as a possible D gene (7 bases). Material for sequencing was PBMCs. The CDR3 DNA is TGTGCCAGCAGCGTGGGAGGGCGGGGGCCCTACGAGCAGTACTTC. It specifies CASSVGGRGPYEQYF.